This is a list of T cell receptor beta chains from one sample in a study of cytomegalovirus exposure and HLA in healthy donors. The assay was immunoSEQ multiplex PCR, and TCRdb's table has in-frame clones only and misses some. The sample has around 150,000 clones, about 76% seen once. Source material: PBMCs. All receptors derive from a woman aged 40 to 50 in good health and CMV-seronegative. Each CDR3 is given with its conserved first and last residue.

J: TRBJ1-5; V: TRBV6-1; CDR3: CASSDLGHTNQPQHF
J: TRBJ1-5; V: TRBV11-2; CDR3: CASVWTAYSNQPQHF
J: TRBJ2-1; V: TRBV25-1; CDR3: CATRTTQGNEQFF
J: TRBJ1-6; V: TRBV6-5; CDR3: CASSKGGSPLHF
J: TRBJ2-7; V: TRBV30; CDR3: CAWSSDRYYEQYF
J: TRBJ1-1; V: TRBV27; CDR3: CASSLSRNRRAFF
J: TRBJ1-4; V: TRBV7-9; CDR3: CASSLGEGLEKLFF
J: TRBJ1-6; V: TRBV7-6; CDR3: CASSPGDRVVSPLHF
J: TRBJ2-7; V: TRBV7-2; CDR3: CASSSGIYYEQYF
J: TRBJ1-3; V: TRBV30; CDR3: CAFQWDSLSGNTIYF
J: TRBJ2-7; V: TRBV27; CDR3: CASSPDRSSYEQYF
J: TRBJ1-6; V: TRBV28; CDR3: CASTTGVNSPLHF
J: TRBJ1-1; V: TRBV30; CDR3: CAWKRPGALGTEAFF
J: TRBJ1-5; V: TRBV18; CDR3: CASSPRTGKENNQPQHF
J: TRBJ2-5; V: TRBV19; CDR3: CASSFRLAGQETQYF
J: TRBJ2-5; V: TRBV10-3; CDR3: CAISGGGSKETQYF
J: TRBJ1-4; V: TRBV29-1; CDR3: CSVVTGTNEKLFF
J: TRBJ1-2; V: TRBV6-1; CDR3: CASSEGQLHNYGYTF
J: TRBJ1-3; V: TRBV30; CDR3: CAWSALTGNTIYF
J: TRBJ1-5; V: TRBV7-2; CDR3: CASSRRGQSLSNQPQHF
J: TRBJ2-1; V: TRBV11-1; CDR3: CASSARTSGHNEQFF
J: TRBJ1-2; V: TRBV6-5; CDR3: CASSSPWGVNYGYTF
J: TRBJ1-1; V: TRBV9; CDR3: CASSVADLAGESAFF
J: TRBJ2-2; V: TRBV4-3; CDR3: CASSQDVSGELFF
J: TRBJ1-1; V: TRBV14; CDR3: CASTIEAHTEAFF
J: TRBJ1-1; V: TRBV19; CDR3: CASSRQVLNTEAFF
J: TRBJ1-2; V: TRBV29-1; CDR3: CSVETHRGGYGYTF
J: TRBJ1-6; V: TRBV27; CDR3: CASRLRNRESSYNSPLHF
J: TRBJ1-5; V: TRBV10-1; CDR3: CASTESGQGKDQPQHF
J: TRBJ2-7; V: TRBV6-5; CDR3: CASSYSLTGAYEQYF
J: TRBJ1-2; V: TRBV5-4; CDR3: CASSSPSGYTF
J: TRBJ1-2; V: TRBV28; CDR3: CASIPPGQGGYGYTF
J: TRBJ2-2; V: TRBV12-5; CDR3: CASGLVQNTGELFF
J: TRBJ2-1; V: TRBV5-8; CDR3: CASSLGRRSGGNEQFF
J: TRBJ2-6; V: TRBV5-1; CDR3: CAVTEGSGSGANVLTF
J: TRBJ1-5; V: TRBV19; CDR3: CASSTSARGQGSSNQPQHF
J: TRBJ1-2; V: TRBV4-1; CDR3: CASSPSGNFRGYGYTF
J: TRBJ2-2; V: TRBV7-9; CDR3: CASSADSTGTGELFF
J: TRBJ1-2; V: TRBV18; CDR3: CASSPSAANYGYTF
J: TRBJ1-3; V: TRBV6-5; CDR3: CASRSSSGNTIYF
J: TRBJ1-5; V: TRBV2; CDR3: CASSDVSGNQPQHF
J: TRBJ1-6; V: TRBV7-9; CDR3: CASSLKTGSYNSPLHF
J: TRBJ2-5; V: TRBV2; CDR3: CASSADRGRIDWETQYF
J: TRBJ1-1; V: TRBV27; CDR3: CASSLRFGERTGQAFF
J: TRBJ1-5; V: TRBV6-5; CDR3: CASSYSQYQPQHF
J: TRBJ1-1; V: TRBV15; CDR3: CATSRGQTTYTEAFF
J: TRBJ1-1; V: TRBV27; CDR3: CASSGGAPGGTEAFF
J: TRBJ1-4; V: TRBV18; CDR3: CASSQTSRGGEKLFF
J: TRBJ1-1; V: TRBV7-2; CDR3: CASSRGPQTGVREAFF
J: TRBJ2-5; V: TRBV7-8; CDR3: CASSLARIAGGLETQYF
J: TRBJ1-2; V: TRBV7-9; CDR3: CASSWEGGGYTF
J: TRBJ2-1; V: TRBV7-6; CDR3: CASSLGGEAYNEQFF
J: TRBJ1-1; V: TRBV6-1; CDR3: CASSSQGKENTEAFF
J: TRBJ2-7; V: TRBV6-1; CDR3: CASTFPGGLHYEQYF
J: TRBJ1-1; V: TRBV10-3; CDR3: CAINGQPMNTEAFF